The T cell receptor beta chain under discussion was sequenced for a study of patients and donors after allogeneic stem cell transplantation. There are many counts of this clonotype. TCRdb called the RT-PCR reads again in MiXCR, with one record for every CDR3 protein. The sample has 25,000 or so distinct CDR3 sequences, around 7.4% seen once. The CDR3 spans 16 residues. The V end lost 6 bases, the J end lost 5 bases, and 19 bases lay between the germline ends. Germline loops: CDR1 MNHNS, CDR2 SASEGT. The sample comprised blood, either unsorted or a sorted T cell fraction (not recorded which). The gene calls are TRBV6-1 and TRBJ2-2; D may correspond to TRBD1 or TRBD2 (5 bases each). This receptor was obtained from a human donor who was either an allogeneic HSCT recipient or a stem cell or donor lymphocyte infusion donor (not recorded which). It is not recorded whose cells these are; they may come from a transplant donor. The CDR3 reads CASRNPGRTLTGELFF. CDR3 DNA sequence: TGTGCCAGCAGGAACCCGGGACGGACTTTAACCGGGGAGCTGTTTTTT.